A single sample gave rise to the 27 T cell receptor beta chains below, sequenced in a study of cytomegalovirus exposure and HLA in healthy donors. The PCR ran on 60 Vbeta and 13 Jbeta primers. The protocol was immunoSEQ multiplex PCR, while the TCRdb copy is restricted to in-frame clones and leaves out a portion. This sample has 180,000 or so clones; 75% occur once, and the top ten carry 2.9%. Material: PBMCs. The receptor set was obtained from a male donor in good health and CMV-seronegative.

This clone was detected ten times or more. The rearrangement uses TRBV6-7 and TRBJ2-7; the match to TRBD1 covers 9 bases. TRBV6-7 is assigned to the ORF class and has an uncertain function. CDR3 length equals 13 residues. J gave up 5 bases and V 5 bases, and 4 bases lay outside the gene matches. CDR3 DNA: TGTGCCAGCAGTCCCGGGACAGGGAACGAGCAGTACTTC. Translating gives CASSPGTGNEQYF.

The CDR3 DNA sequence: TGCGCCAGCAGCCCCCTGGCGCTAGCGGGAGGCACAGATACGCAGTATTTT. It yields the protein CASSPLALAGGTDTQYF. This rearrangement joins TRBV4-1 to TRBJ2-3; 10 positions agree with TRBD2. V trimming: 4 bases; J trimming: 1 base; junction bases outside the gene matches: 8. CDR1 is MGHRA and CDR2 is YSYEKL in the germline V gene. The CDR3 is 17 amino acids.

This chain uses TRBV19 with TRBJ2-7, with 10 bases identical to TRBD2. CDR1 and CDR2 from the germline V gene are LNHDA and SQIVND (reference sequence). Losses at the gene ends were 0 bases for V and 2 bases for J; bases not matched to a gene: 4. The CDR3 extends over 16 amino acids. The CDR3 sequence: CASSIEALAGPYEQYF. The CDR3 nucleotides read TGTGCCAGTAGTATAGAGGCACTAGCGGGACCCTACGAGCAGTACTTC.

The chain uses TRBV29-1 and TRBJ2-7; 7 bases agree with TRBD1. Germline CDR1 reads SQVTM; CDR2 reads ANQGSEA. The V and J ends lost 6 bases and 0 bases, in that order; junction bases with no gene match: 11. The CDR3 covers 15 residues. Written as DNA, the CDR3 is TGCAGCGTATCAATACGGGACAGAGTCTCCTACGAGCAGTACTTC. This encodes CSVSIRDRVSYEQYF.

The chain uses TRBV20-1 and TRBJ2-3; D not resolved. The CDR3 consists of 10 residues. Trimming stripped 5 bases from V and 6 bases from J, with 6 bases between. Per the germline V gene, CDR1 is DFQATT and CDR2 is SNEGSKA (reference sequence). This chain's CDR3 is CSARADTQYF. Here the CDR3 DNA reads TGCAGTGCTCGAGCGGATACGCAGTATTTT.

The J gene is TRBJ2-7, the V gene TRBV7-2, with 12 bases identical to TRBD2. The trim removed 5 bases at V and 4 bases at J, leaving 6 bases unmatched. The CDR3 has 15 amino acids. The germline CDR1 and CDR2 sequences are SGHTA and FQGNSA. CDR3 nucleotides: TGTGCCAGCAGCCCCTCGACTAGCGGGAGTTACGAGCAGTACTTC. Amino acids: CASSPSTSGSYEQYF.

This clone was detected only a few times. This CDR3 reads CASSLSGRGTDTQYF. CDR3 nucleotides: TGCGCCAGCAGCCTTAGCGGGAGGGGCACAGATACGCAGTATTTT. J is TRBJ2-3 and V is TRBV4-3; 11 positions match TRBD2. The CDR3 runs 15 residues. Looked up from germline, CDR1 is LGHNA and CDR2 is YSLEER. The V gene end was trimmed by 4 bases and the J gene end by 1 base; junction bases not matched to a gene: 1.

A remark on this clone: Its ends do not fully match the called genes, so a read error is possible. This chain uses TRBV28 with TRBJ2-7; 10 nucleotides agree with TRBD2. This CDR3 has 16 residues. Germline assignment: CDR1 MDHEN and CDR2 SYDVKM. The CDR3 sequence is CASSLLLAGVVHEQYF. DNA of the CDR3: TGTGCCAGCAGCCTACTCCTAGCGGGAGTTGTACACGAGCAGTACTTT.

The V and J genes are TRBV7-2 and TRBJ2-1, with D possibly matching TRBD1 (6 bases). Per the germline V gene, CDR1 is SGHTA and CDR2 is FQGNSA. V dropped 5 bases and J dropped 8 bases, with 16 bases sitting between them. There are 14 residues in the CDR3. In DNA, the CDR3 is TGTGCCAGCAGCCCAAGGACAGTAGGCCATGAGCAGTTCTTC. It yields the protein CASSPRTVGHEQFF. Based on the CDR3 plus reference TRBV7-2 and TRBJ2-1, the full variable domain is GAGVSQSPSNKVTEKGKDVELRCDPISGHTALYWYRQSLGQGLEFLIYFQGNSAPDKSGLPSDRFSAERTGGSVSTLTIQRTQQEDSAVYLCASSPRTVGHEQFFGPGTRLTVL.

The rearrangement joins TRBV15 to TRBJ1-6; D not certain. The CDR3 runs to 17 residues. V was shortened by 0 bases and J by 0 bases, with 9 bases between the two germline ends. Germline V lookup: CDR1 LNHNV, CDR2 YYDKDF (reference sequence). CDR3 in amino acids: CATSRDLGSSYNSPLHF. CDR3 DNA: TGTGCCACCAGCAGAGATTTGGGGAGCTCCTATAATTCACCCCTCCACTTT.

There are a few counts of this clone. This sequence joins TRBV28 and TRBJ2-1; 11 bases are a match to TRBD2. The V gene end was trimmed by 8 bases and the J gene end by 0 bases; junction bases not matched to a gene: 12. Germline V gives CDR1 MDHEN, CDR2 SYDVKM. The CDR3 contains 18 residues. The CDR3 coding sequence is TGTGCCAGCTCCTTCCCGGGACTAGCGGCGCGCTCCTACAATGAGCAGTTCTTC. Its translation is CASSFPGLAARSYNEQFF. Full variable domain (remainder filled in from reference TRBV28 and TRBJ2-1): DVKVTQSSRYLVKRTGEKVFLECVQDMDHENMFWYRQDPGLGLRLIYFSYDVKMKEKGDIPEGYSVSREKKERFSLILESASTNQTSMYLCASSFPGLAARSYNEQFFGPGTRLTVL.

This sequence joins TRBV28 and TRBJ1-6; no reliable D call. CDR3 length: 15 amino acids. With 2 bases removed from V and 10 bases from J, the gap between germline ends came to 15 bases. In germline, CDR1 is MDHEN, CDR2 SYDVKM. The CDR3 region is CASSLGRQNSSPLHF. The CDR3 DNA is TGTGCCAGCAGTTTAGGGCGTCAGAATTCCTCACCCCTCCACTTT.

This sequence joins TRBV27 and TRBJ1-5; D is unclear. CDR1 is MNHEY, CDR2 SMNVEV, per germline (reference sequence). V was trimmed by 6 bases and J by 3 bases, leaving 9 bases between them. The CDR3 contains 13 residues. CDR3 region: CASRHRVNQPQHF. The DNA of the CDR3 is TGTGCCAGCAGGCACAGAGTCAATCAGCCCCAGCATTTT.

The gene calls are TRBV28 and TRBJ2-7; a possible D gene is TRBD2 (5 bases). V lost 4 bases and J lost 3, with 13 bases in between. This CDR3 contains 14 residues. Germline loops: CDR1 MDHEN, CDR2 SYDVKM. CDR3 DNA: TGTGCCAGCAGTTGGCGGGTGATAAGCTACGAGCAGTACTTC. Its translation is CASSWRVISYEQYF.

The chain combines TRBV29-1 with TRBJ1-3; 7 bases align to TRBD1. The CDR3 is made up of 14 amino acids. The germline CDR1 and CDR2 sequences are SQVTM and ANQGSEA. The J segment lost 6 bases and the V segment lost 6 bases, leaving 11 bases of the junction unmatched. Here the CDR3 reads CSVTDRVGENTIYF. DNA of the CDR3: TGCAGCGTCACCGACAGGGTCGGTGAAAACACCATATATTTT.

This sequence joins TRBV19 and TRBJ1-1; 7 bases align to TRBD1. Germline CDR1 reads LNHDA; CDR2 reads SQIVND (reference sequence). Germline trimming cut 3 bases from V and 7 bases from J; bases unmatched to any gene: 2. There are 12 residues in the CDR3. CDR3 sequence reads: CASSMTGIEAFF. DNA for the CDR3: TGTGCCAGTAGTATGACAGGGATTGAAGCTTTCTTT.

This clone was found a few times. The CDR3 sequence: CASSPPGGRGNQPQHF. As DNA, the CDR3 is TGTGCCAGCAGTCCTCCAGGGGGAAGGGGCAATCAGCCCCAGCATTTT. This chain connects TRBV27 to TRBJ1-5; 7 bases align to TRBD1. J gave up 2 bases and V 5 bases, and 9 bases lay outside the gene matches. The CDR3 consists of 16 residues. CDR1 is MNHEY, CDR2 SMNVEV, per germline (reference sequence).

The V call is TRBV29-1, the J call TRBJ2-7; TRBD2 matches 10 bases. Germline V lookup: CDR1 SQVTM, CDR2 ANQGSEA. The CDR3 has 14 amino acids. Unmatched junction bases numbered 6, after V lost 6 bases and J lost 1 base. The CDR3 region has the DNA TGCAGCGTCGCATCACTAGCGGGATCCTACGAGCAGTACTTC. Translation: CSVASLAGSYEQYF.

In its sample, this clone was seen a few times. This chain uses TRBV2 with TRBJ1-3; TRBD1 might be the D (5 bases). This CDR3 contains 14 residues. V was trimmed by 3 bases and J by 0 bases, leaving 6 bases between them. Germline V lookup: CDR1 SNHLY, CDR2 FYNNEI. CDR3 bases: TGTGCCAGCAGTGACAGGGACTCTGGAAACACCATATATTTT. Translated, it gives CASSDRDSGNTIYF.

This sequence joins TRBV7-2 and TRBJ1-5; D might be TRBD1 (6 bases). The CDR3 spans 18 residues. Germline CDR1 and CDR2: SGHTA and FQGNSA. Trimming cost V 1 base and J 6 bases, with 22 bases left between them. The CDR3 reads CASSLVWEGGGAGQPQHF. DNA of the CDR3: TGTGCCAGCAGCTTAGTTTGGGAGGGAGGGGGGGCGGGTCAGCCCCAGCATTTT.

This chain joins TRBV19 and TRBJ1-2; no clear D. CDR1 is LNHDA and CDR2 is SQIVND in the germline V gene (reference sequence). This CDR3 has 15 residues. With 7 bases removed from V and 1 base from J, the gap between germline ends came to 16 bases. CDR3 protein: CASTLALTHNYGYTF. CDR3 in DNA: TGTGCCAGTACCCTCGCCCTAACGCATAACTATGGCTACACCTTC.

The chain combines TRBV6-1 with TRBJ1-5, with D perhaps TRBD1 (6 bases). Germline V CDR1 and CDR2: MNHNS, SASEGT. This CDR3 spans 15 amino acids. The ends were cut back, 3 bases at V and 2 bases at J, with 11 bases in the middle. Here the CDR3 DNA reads TGTGCCAGCAGTGATGGGGGGGCTGGCAATCAGCCCCAGCATTTT. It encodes CASSDGGAGNQPQHF.

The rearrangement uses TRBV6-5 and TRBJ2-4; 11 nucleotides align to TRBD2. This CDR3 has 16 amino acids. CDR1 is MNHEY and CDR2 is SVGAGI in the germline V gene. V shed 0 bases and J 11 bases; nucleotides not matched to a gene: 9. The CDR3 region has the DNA TGTGCCAGCAGTTACTCAGGGACTAGCGGAGGACGGGTTCAGTACTTC. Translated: CASSYSGTSGGRVQYF.

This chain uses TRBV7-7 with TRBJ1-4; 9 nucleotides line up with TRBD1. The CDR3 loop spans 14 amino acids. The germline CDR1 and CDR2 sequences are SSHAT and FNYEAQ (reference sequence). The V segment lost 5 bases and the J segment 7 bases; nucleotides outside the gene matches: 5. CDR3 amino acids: CASSPGTGLEKLFF. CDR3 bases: TGTGCCAGCAGCCCCGGGACAGGGCTTGAAAAACTGTTTTTT. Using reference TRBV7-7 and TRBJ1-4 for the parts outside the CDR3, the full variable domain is GAGVSQSPRYKVTKRGQDVTLRCDPISSHATLYWYQQALGQGPEFLTYFNYEAQPDKSGLPSDRFSAERPEGSISTLTIQRTEQRDSAMYRCASSPGTGLEKLFFGSGTQLSVL.

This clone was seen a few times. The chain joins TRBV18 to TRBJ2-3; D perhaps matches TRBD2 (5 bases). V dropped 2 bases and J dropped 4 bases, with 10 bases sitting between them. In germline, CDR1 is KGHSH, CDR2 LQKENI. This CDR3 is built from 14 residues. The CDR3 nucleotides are TGTGCCAGCTCACCAGAGGGTGATCCAGATACGCAGTATTTT. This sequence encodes CASSPEGDPDTQYF.

The CDR3 DNA reads as TGTGCCATTGGGACACCGACCGTCCTAGACGAGCAGTACTTC. Protein: CAIGTPTVLDEQYF. The chain recombines TRBV10-3 with TRBJ2-7; tentative D call: TRBD1 (6 bases). The length of the CDR3 is 14 residues. The germline V gene encodes CDR1 ENHRY and CDR2 SYGVKD. Trimming left V 9 bases short and J 5 bases short, with 20 bases between.

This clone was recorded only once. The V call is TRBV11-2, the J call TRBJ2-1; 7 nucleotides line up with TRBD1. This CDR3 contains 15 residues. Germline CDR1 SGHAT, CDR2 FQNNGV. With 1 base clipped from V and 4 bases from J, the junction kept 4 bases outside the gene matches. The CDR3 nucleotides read TGTGCCAGCAGCTTAGTAGGGGGCGCGTACAATGAGCAGTTCTTC. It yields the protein CASSLVGGAYNEQFF.